Each of the 27 T cell receptor beta chains below was sequenced from the same sample in a study of blood T cell repertoires in COVID-19. Sequenced by immunoSEQ multiplex PCR; TCRdb stores in-frame clones only, minus some. The repertoire holds about 220,000 clones, almost 90% seen once, with around 16% in the top ten. Sequencing used PBMCs or T cells enriched from blood (not recorded which). The receptor source for this set is a man between 25 and 39 years old who had been exposed to COVID-19.

This clone was picked up one time. J is TRBJ2-3 and V is TRBV7-2, with a possible D match to TRBD2 (7 bases). The CDR3 is made up of 16 amino acids. V lost 7 bases to trimming and J lost 1 base, with 18 bases between them. Germline CDR1 SGHTA, CDR2 FQGNSA. The CDR3 spells CASIQGRGGGTDTQYF. For the CDR3, the DNA is TGTGCCAGCATCCAGGGGAGGGGGGGAGGCACAGATACGCAGTATTTT.

CDR3 loop: CASSQGQGVRHF. DNA for the CDR3: TGTGCCAGCAGCCAGGGACAGGGTGTAAGGCATTTT. The genes are TRBV3-1 (or the pseudogene TRBV3-2) and TRBJ1-5; 9 bases match TRBD1. The germline V gene encodes CDR1 LGHDT and CDR2 YNNKEL (reference sequence). This CDR3 region has 12 residues. V shed 3 bases and J 15 bases; nucleotides not matched to a gene: 6.

This clone appeared a single time. The rearrangement joins TRBV7-2 to TRBJ1-2; the D gene is possibly TRBD1 (6 bases). The CDR3 runs to 15 residues. With 7 bases removed from V and 2 bases from J, the gap between germline ends came to 17 bases. Germline CDR1 reads SGHTA; CDR2 reads FQGNSA. CDR3 region: CASNTGIGLNYGYTF. In DNA, the CDR3 is TGTGCCAGCAACACAGGGATAGGGTTGAACTATGGCTACACCTTC.

The V call is TRBV15, the J call TRBJ1-2; tentatively, D is TRBD1 (5 bases). V was shortened by 5 bases and J by 4 bases, with 14 bases between the two germline ends. The CDR3 covers 14 residues. Looked up from germline, CDR1 is LNHNV and CDR2 is YYDKDF (reference sequence). CDR3 sequence: CATSRGGLSYGYTF. In nucleotides, the CDR3 is TGTGCCACCAGCCGGGGGGGTCTTAGCTATGGCTACACCTTC.

The chain uses TRBV5-1 and TRBJ2-1; weak D call: TRBD2 (5 bases). CDR1 SGHRS and CDR2 YFSETQ come from the germline V gene. The V gene lost 3 bases and the J gene lost 5 bases, with 12 bases spanning the gap. This CDR3 contains 14 residues. CDR3 loop: CASSSPGSDNEQFF. The CDR3 region has the DNA TGCGCCAGCAGCTCCCCGGGATCAGACAATGAGCAGTTCTTC.

The chain has TRBV2 and TRBJ2-1; no clear D gene. The CDR3 is 16 amino acids. Germline assignment: CDR1 SNHLY and CDR2 FYNNEI. V gave up 7 bases and J gave up 0 bases, with 16 bases separating them. The CDR3 coding sequence is TGTGCCAGCAAAGCTTCTAGTACTATCTCCTACAATGAGCAGTTCTTC. Its translation is CASKASSTISYNEQFF.

This rearrangement joins TRBV19 to TRBJ1-5, with 9 bases lining up with TRBD1. Trimming took 7 bases from V and 6 from J; bases not matched to a gene: 10. CDR1 and CDR2 (germline): LNHDA, SQIVND (reference sequence). The CDR3 sequence is 15 residues long. CDR3 region: CASTFADRGGQPQHF. The CDR3, as DNA: TGTGCCAGTACTTTCGCGGACAGGGGAGGTCAGCCCCAGCATTTT.

V is TRBV27 and J is TRBJ2-2; 9 bases agree with TRBD2. The CDR3 contains 17 residues. Germline trimming cut 0 bases from V and 7 bases from J; bases unmatched to any gene: 9. Germline V gives CDR1 MNHEY, CDR2 SMNVEV (reference sequence). This chain's CDR3 is CASSLSRGGSWGGELFF. The CDR3 coding sequence is TGTGCCAGCAGTTTATCGCGGGGGGGCAGTTGGGGCGGGGAGCTGTTTTTT.

The V gene is TRBV11-2, the J gene TRBJ2-3, with TRBD2 matching 9 bases. Germline CDR1 reads SGHAT; CDR2 reads FQNNGV. V shed 2 bases and J 5 bases; nucleotides not matched to a gene: 11. This CDR3 spans 17 amino acids. The CDR3 DNA reads TGTGCCAGCAGCTTAACCAGCGGGGGGCCCGAGGGAGATACGCAGTATTTT. Protein: CASSLTSGGPEGDTQYF.

In its sample, this clone was seen many times. V usage is TRBV4-2 and J usage is TRBJ2-7, with a tentative D call TRBD1 (7 bases). V lost 0 bases, J lost 2 bases, and 11 bases lay in between. CDR1 and CDR2 from the germline V gene are LGHNA and YNFKEQ. The CDR3 contains 15 residues. The CDR3 DNA reads TGTGCCAGCAGCCAAGATGCGGGGACAGCCTACGAGCAGTACTTC. This codes for CASSQDAGTAYEQYF.

This CDR3 reads CASSLSAGGLNEQYF. The CDR3 DNA reads as TGCGCCAGCAGCTTGTCCGCGGGGGGCCTAAACGAGCAGTACTTC. The chain carries TRBV5-1 and TRBJ2-7; 8 bases line up with TRBD2. V dropped 1 base and J dropped 5; count of bases not matched to a gene: 8. This CDR3 contains 15 residues. Germline values: CDR1 SGHRS, CDR2 YFSETQ. The variable domain in full, with the rest retrieved from reference TRBV5-1 and TRBJ2-7, is KAGVTQTPRYLIKTRGQQVTLSCSPISGHRSVSWYQQTPGQGLQFLFEYFSETQRNKGNFPGRFSGRQFSNSRSEMNVSTLELGDSALYLCASSLSAGGLNEQYFGPGTRLTVT.

The V and J genes are TRBV10-1 and TRBJ2-7; a possible D gene is TRBD1 (6 bases). V was cut by 1 base and J by 0 bases, with 10 bases left in between. In germline, CDR1 is WNHNN, CDR2 SYGVQD (reference sequence). This CDR3 region has 15 residues. The CDR3 nucleotides are TGCGCCAGCAGTGAGTTTCAGGGGATCTCCTACGAGCAGTACTTC. This codes for CASSEFQGISYEQYF.

The chain has TRBV21-1 and TRBJ2-2; the D call in the table, TRBD1, was not verified against the DNA. TRBV21-1 is classified as a pseudogene. The CDR3 covers 15 residues. CDR3 in amino acids: CASNLQGAYTGELFF. The CDR3 region has the DNA TGTGCCAGCAACCTCCAGGGGGCCTACACCGGGGAGCTGTTTTTT.

The rearrangement links TRBV30 to TRBJ1-2; 9 bases agree with TRBD1. The CDR3 is made up of 14 amino acids. CDR1 is GTSNPN, CDR2 SVGIG, per germline (reference sequence). V shed 3 bases, J shed 8 bases, and the junction held 10 bases outside the gene matches. The CDR3: CAWRDRGPQIGYTF. Here the CDR3 DNA reads TGTGCCTGGAGGGACAGGGGCCCCCAAATCGGCTACACCTTC.

The chain employs TRBV7-9 and TRBJ1-6, with TRBD1 matching over 7 bases. Per the germline V gene, CDR1 is SEHNR and CDR2 is FQNEAQ (reference sequence). CDR3 length equals 14 residues. V lost 1 base to trimming and J lost 11 bases; unmatched junction nucleotides: 5. CDR3 amino acids: CASSLEGGGAPLHF. CDR3 bases: TGTGCCAGCAGCTTAGAAGGGGGCGGAGCACCCCTCCACTTT.

The gene calls are TRBV9 and TRBJ2-3; TRBD2 matches 7 bases. Germline trimming cut 8 bases from V and 1 base from J; bases unmatched to any gene: 13. This CDR3 contains 16 residues. CDR1 SGDLS and CDR2 YYNGEE come from the germline V gene. CDR3 sequence: CASSLWGGSGTDTQYF. The CDR3 bases are TGTGCCAGTAGCCTTTGGGGGGGGTCTGGCACAGATACGCAGTATTTT.

The chain links TRBV9 to TRBJ2-3; maybe TRBD1 (6 bases). CDR1 and CDR2 from the germline V gene are SGDLS and YYNGEE. V was pared by 0 bases and J by 0 bases, with 8 bases between. CDR3 length: 15 amino acids. For the CDR3, the DNA is TGTGCCAGCAGCGTAGGGGGGCTAAGCACAGATACGCAGTATTTT. It encodes CASSVGGLSTDTQYF.

The CDR3 coding sequence is TGTGCCAGCAGCATGACAGGAAACACCATATATTTT. Translating it yields CASSMTGNTIYF. The rearrangement links TRBV7-6 to TRBJ1-3, with unresolved D. V lost 5 bases to trimming and J lost 4 bases, with 6 bases between them. The germline CDR1 and CDR2 sequences are SGHVS and FNYEAQ. The CDR3 consists of 12 residues.

The V gene is TRBV5-8, the J gene TRBJ2-5; D is possibly TRBD1 (9 bases). V gave up 2 bases and J gave up 7 bases, with 21 bases separating them. Germline values: CDR1 SGHTS, CDR2 YDEGEE. The CDR3 is made up of 16 amino acids. The CDR3 region has the DNA TGTGCCAGCAGCTTTGGACAGGGGCCGGGGGGGGTGACCCAGTACTTC. This codes for CASSFGQGPGGVTQYF.

In this sample, this clone turned up a few times. This sequence joins TRBV24-1 and TRBJ1-6, with no clear D. The V gene lost 9 bases and the J gene lost 8 bases, with 19 bases spanning the gap. CDR1 KGHDR and CDR2 SFDVKD come from the germline V gene. The CDR3 contains 15 residues. In nucleotides, the CDR3 is TGTGCCACCCCGGGGTTTGATCCCTGGGATTCACCCCTCCACTTT. Translating gives CATPGFDPWDSPLHF.

The V call is TRBV30, the J call TRBJ1-2; 7 bases map to TRBD1. After removal of 2 bases from V and 6 bases from J, the junction contained 9 bases not matched to a gene. This CDR3 has 14 amino acids. Germline V CDR1 and CDR2: GTSNPN, SVGIG (reference sequence). CDR3 coding DNA: TGTGCCTGGAGTAGAGGGGGCGCGGTAAATGGCTACACCTTC. It translates to CAWSRGGAVNGYTF.

The rearrangement joins TRBV19 to TRBJ1-4; D is unresolved. Germline V gene lookup returns CDR1 LNHDA and CDR2 SQIVND (reference sequence). V gave up 5 bases and J gave up 7 bases, with 5 bases separating them. The CDR3 runs to 11 residues. Here the CDR3 DNA reads TGTGCCAGTAGTTCGGTTGAAAAACTGTTTTTT. Amino acid sequence: CASSSVEKLFF.

V usage is TRBV15 and J usage is TRBJ1-1; TRBD1 agrees at 7 bases. The CDR3 length is 12 residues. Trimming cost V 8 bases and J 1 base; bases outside gene matches: 1. CDR1 is LNHNV and CDR2 is YYDKDF in the germline V gene (reference sequence). CDR3 residues: CATRQGNTEAFF. In nucleotides, the CDR3 is TGTGCCACCCGACAGGGGAACACTGAAGCTTTCTTT.

This clone was found a few times. This chain links TRBV2 with TRBJ2-1; 9 bases fit TRBD2. CDR1 is SNHLY and CDR2 is FYNNEI in the germline V gene. The V and J ends lost 3 bases and 10 bases, in that order; junction bases with no gene match: 10. CDR3 length: 15 amino acids. CDR3 sequence: CASSDLGGGAEEQFF. CDR3 nucleotide sequence: TGTGCCAGCAGTGATTTGGGCGGGGGGGCTGAAGAGCAGTTCTTC.

The rearrangement links TRBV9 to TRBJ1-5, with TRBD1 as a possible D gene (6 bases). V was trimmed by 0 bases and J by 4 bases, leaving 11 bases between them. Germline V gene sequence: CDR1 SGDLS, CDR2 YYNGEE. CDR3 size: 15 residues. The CDR3 nucleotides are TGTGCCAGCAGCGTAGGGGGGCAGACAAATCAGCCCCAGCATTTT. Residues: CASSVGGQTNQPQHF.

This chain uses TRBV4-1 with TRBJ2-5; the match to TRBD2 covers 10 bases. After removal of 3 bases from V and 2 bases from J, the junction contained 9 bases not matched to a gene. Per the germline V gene, CDR1 is MGHRA and CDR2 is YSYEKL. This CDR3 is 17 amino acids long. The CDR3 spells CASSHLRTSGRQETQYF. The CDR3 DNA is TGCGCCAGCAGCCACTTACGGACTAGCGGACGACAAGAGACCCAGTACTTC.

This chain uses TRBV3-1 (or the pseudogene TRBV3-2) with TRBJ1-2; D is uncertain. Trimming took off 5 bases at V and 7 bases at J, with 20 bases between the two ends. The CDR3 sequence is 15 residues long. The germline gives CDR1 LGHDT, CDR2 YNNKEL (reference sequence). CDR3 region: CASSYVPGSGSGYTF. Here the CDR3 DNA reads TGTGCCAGCAGCTACGTGCCGGGGTCTGGCTCTGGCTACACCTTC.